Presented here are 5 T cell receptor beta chains from one specimen sequenced in a study of OX40 agonist ivuxolimab in advanced cancers. Sequencing used immunoSEQ multiplex PCR; TCRdb keeps in-frame clones, though not all of them. The sample includes 85,000 to 90,000 clones, around 90% of them seen just once. The input for sequencing was CD4+ or CD8+ T cells sorted from blood, taken in a trial of the OX40 agonist ivuxolimab. These receptors came from an adult with an advanced solid tumor such as melanoma, head and neck, liver or kidney cancer.

The table lists this clone with a few counts. The V gene is TRBV6-5, the J gene TRBJ1-6; no clear D gene. Per the germline V gene, CDR1 is MNHEY and CDR2 is SVGAGI. The CDR3 contains 12 residues. Trimming removed 5 bases from V and 9 bases from J, with 8 bases in between. The CDR3 is CASSMRFSPLHF. CDR3 bases: TGTGCCAGCAGTATGAGGTTTTCACCCCTCCACTTT.

The V and J genes are TRBV7-2 and TRBJ2-5; 10 nucleotides align to TRBD2. V lost 1 base and J lost 1; bases outside the gene matches: 3. This CDR3 comprises 16 residues. Germline lookup yields CDR1 SGHTA and CDR2 FQGNSA. CDR3 DNA sequence: TGTGCCAGCAGCTTAGGTGTAGCGGGAGGCCAAGAGACCCAGTACTTC. Its protein product is CASSLGVAGGQETQYF.

The chain uses TRBV5-6 and TRBJ1-5; D gene ambiguous. Germline V gene lookup returns CDR1 SGHDT and CDR2 YYEEEE. This CDR3 comprises 14 residues. The V gene lost 2 bases and the J gene lost 1 base, with 7 bases spanning the gap. For the CDR3, the DNA is TGTGCCAGCAGCTTCTCCGGGAGCAATCAGCCCCAGCATTTT. As protein: CASSFSGSNQPQHF.

V gene TRBV2 combines with J gene TRBJ1-3; 10 positions match TRBD1. Germline V gene lookup returns CDR1 SNHLY and CDR2 FYNNEI. The junction had 3 bases not matched to a gene; V was cut back by 4 bases and J by 3 bases. This CDR3 region has 15 residues. The CDR3 reads CASSAGTGDGNTIYF. DNA of the CDR3: TGTGCCAGCAGTGCCGGGACAGGGGATGGAAACACCATATATTTT.

This chain uses TRBV28 with TRBJ2-2, with TRBD2 identical over 10 bases. CDR3 length: 15 residues. The V segment lost 3 bases and the J segment 5 bases; nucleotides outside the gene matches: 3. The germline V gene has CDR1 MDHEN and CDR2 SYDVKM. This chain's CDR3 is CASSFISGGTGELFF. For the CDR3, the DNA is TGTGCCAGCAGTTTTATTAGCGGGGGGACCGGGGAGCTGTTTTTT. The complete variable domain, with remaining parts taken from reference TRBV28 and TRBJ2-2, reads DVKVTQSSRYLVKRTGEKVFLECVQDMDHENMFWYRQDPGLGLRLIYFSYDVKMKEKGDIPEGYSVSREKKERFSLILESASTNQTSMYLCASSFISGGTGELFFGEGSRLTVL.